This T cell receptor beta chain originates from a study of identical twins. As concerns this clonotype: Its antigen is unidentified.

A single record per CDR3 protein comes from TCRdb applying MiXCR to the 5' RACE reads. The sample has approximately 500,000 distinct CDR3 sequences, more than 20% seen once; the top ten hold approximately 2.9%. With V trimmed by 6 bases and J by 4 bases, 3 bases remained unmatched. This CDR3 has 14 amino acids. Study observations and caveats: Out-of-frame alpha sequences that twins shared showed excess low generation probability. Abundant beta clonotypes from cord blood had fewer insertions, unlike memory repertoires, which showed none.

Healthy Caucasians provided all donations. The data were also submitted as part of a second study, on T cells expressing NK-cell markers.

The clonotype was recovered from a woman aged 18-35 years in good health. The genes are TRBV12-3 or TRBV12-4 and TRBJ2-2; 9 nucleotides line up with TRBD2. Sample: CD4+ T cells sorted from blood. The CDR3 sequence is CASRKREVTGELFF. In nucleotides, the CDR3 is TGTGCCAGCAGGAAGCGGGAGGTCACCGGGGAGCTGTTTTTT.